This TCR beta chain was documented in a study of blood T cell repertoires in COVID-19. Assay: immunoSEQ multiplex PCR; the TCRdb copy retains only in-frame clones and omits some. The sample gives 110,000 to 150,000 clones, around 86% of which show up once; over 9% is in the top ten. Sequencing was done on a sample of PBMCs or T cells enriched from blood (not recorded which). The TCR comes from a man in his sixties who had recovered from COVID-19.

CDR3 amino acids: CASSDRPRGNNEQFF. For the CDR3, the DNA is TGTGCCAGCAGTGACAGGCCCCGGGGGAACAATGAGCAGTTCTTC. The chain links TRBV2 to TRBJ2-1; tentative D call: TRBD2 (6 bases). Looked up from germline, CDR1 is SNHLY and CDR2 is FYNNEI. The ends were cut back, 3 bases at V and 5 bases at J, with 14 bases in the middle. The length of the CDR3 is 15 residues.